This T cell receptor (beta chain) derives from a study of T cells after yellow fever vaccination. The CDR3 covers 14 residues. CDR1 SGHTA and CDR2 FQGNSA come from the germline V gene. TCRdb ran MiXCR on the 5' RACE reads and lists one entry per CDR3 protein. Of 170,000 or so distinct CDR3 sequences listed, roughly 6.4% were seen once; the top ten hold 2.5% to 3.5%. Overall study results and limits: Post-booster reappearance was seen for most primary-vaccination clones (just over 95% CD4, around 91% CD8).

Of note for this clonotype: Its antigen is as yet unknown. Germline is not matched at one junction end, which may reflect a read error.

V is TRBV7-2 and J is TRBJ2-7; possibly TRBD1 for D (5 bases). The sample was CD4+ T cells sorted from PBMCs, taken on the day of the first yellow fever vaccination. The TCR comes from a man aged 18 to 29 who received the YFV17D yellow fever vaccine. CDR3 sequence: CASSLARVGYKQYF. The CDR3, as DNA: TGTGCCAGCAGCTTAGCCAGGGTTGGCTACAAGCAGTACTTC.